This T cell receptor beta chain was profiled in a study of spatial heterogeneity in lung cancer. General study points: Mutation counts in tumors were tracked by counts of expanded intratumoral alpha and beta TCRs.

With 6 bases removed from V and 8 bases from J, the gap between germline ends came to 15 bases. Germline CDR1 reads MNHNS; CDR2 reads SASEGT. There are 13 residues in the CDR3. Each CDR3 protein gets one entry after TCRdb re-called the 5' RACE reads with MiXCR. Among 4,000 to 5,000 distinct CDR3 sequences listed, 8.4% were seen once. Regarding this clonotype: Its antigen is as yet unknown.

Time point denoted: sample taken at primary tumor resection. Specimen: lung tumor tissue, collected at surgery. The origin of this receptor is a female donor with early-stage non-small cell lung cancer. This rearrangement joins TRBV6-1 to TRBJ2-3; D gene unclear. DNA for the CDR3: TGTGCCAGCAGCCCCAACAGTGCTGGTACGCAGTATTTT. Amino acids: CASSPNSAGTQYF.